A selection of T cell receptor beta chains follows, all from one sample in a study of blood T cell repertoires in COVID-19. Measured with immunoSEQ multiplex PCR; TCRdb has only the in-frame clones, and not every one. The data contain around 30,000 clones, around 92% of them singletons. The sequenced sample consisted of peripheral blood. Receptors originate from a man aged 50-60 years with active COVID-19. Each CDR3 is given with its conserved first and last residue. D genes are given only for firm matches. Not every row has a clone size; where given, it reads once, few, many or a size class.

j_call: TRBJ1-2; clone_size: -; v_call: TRBV2; d_call: -; cdr3_aa: CASSEGSGVYGYTF; cdr3_nt: TGTGCCAGCAGTGAAGGGTCAGGGGTATATGGCTACACCTTC
j_call: TRBJ2-2; clone_size: -; v_call: TRBV7-3; d_call: TRBD1; cdr3_aa: CASSSQGGTGELFF; cdr3_nt: TGTGCCAGCAGCTCACAGGGGGGCACCGGGGAGCTGTTTTTT
j_call: TRBJ1-1; clone_size: once; v_call: TRBV7-2; d_call: TRBD1; cdr3_aa: CASSPRTGGTEAFF; cdr3_nt: TGTGCCAGCAGCCCGAGGACAGGGGGAACTGAAGCTTTCTTT
j_call: TRBJ1-2; clone_size: once; v_call: TRBV27; d_call: -; cdr3_aa: CASRPSTGYGYTF; cdr3_nt: TGTGCCAGCAGGCCCTCTACAGGGTATGGCTACACCTTC
j_call: TRBJ2-3; clone_size: -; v_call: TRBV11-3; d_call: TRBD1; cdr3_aa: CASSMGQLGDISQYF; cdr3_nt: TGTGCCAGCAGTATGGGACAGCTGGGGGATATCTCGCAGTATTTT
j_call: TRBJ2-3; clone_size: -; v_call: TRBV29-1; d_call: -; cdr3_aa: CSVVRQGGDTQYF; cdr3_nt: TGCAGCGTTGTCAGGCAGGGTGGGGATACGCAGTATTTT
j_call: TRBJ1-1; clone_size: -; v_call: TRBV29-1; d_call: -; cdr3_aa: CSVEEGAENTEAFF; cdr3_nt: TGCAGCGTTGAAGAAGGGGCGGAGAACACTGAAGCTTTCTTT
j_call: TRBJ2-1; clone_size: -; v_call: TRBV18; d_call: -; cdr3_aa: CASSPVAASRYNEQFF; cdr3_nt: TGTGCCAGCTCACCCGTGGCGGCCTCGAGATACAATGAGCAGTTCTTC
j_call: TRBJ1-2; clone_size: few; v_call: TRBV7-9; d_call: -; cdr3_aa: CASSLGTGRAQDGYTF; cdr3_nt: TGTGCCAGCAGTTTGGGAACAGGCCGCGCTCAGGATGGCTACACCTTC
j_call: TRBJ2-7; clone_size: few; v_call: TRBV6-1; d_call: -; cdr3_aa: CASSDGGGRYEQYF; cdr3_nt: TGTGCCAGCAGTGATGGGGGGGGCCGTTACGAGCAGTACTTC
j_call: TRBJ1-1; clone_size: -; v_call: TRBV13; d_call: TRBD1; cdr3_aa: CASRHRGAGTEAFF; cdr3_nt: TGTGCCAGCAGGCACAGGGGCGCGGGCACTGAAGCTTTCTTT
j_call: TRBJ2-1; clone_size: -; v_call: TRBV27; d_call: -; cdr3_aa: CASSLSSLAGEQFF; cdr3_nt: TGTGCCAGCAGTTTATCGTCACTAGCCGGTGAGCAGTTCTTC
j_call: TRBJ1-6; clone_size: -; v_call: TRBV4-1; d_call: -; cdr3_aa: CASSQAMDSYNSPLHF; cdr3_nt: TGCGCCAGCAGCCAAGCCATGGACAGTTATAATTCACCCCTCCACTTT
j_call: TRBJ1-6; clone_size: -; v_call: TRBV7-6; d_call: TRBD1; cdr3_aa: CASSLLMGQGNSPLHF; cdr3_nt: TGTGCCAGCAGCTTGTTAATGGGACAGGGTAATTCACCCCTCCACTTT
j_call: TRBJ1-5; clone_size: -; v_call: TRBV28; d_call: -; cdr3_aa: CASSLGQGVNQPQHF; cdr3_nt: TGTGCCAGCAGTTTAGGGCAGGGCGTCAATCAGCCCCAGCATTTT
j_call: TRBJ2-7; clone_size: -; v_call: TRBV7-3; d_call: -; cdr3_aa: CASSLIRDSEQYF; cdr3_nt: TGTGCCAGCAGCTTAATCAGGGATTCGGAGCAGTACTTC
j_call: TRBJ1-5; clone_size: once; v_call: TRBV4-2; d_call: -; cdr3_aa: CASSQEAIQHRGNQPQHF; cdr3_nt: TGTGCCAGCAGCCAAGAAGCTATACAACACAGGGGCAATCAGCCCCAGCATTTT
j_call: TRBJ1-1; clone_size: -; v_call: TRBV5-1; d_call: -; cdr3_aa: CASNFGQPNTEAFF; cdr3_nt: TGCGCCAGCAACTTTGGACAACCCAACACTGAAGCTTTCTTT
j_call: TRBJ2-2; clone_size: -; v_call: TRBV2; d_call: TRBD2; cdr3_aa: CASSVPREGINTGELFF; cdr3_nt: TGTGCCAGCAGTGTCCCGAGGGAGGGAATTAACACCGGGGAGCTGTTTTTT
j_call: TRBJ1-3; clone_size: -; v_call: TRBV30; d_call: -; cdr3_aa: CAWSPAGRGFSTGSGNTIYF; cdr3_nt: TGTGCCTGGAGCCCAGCGGGGCGGGGGTTTTCTACGGGGTCTGGAAACACCATATATTTT
j_call: TRBJ1-1; clone_size: -; v_call: TRBV11-2; d_call: TRBD1; cdr3_aa: CASTQTGRIPNTEAFF; cdr3_nt: TGTGCCAGCACCCAGACAGGGAGGATTCCGAACACTGAAGCTTTCTTT
j_call: TRBJ2-7; clone_size: -; v_call: TRBV10-3; d_call: TRBD1; cdr3_aa: CAISGRDRGYEQYF; cdr3_nt: TGTGCCATCAGTGGTCGGGACAGGGGCTACGAGCAGTACTTC
j_call: TRBJ2-2; clone_size: -; v_call: TRBV7-2; d_call: -; cdr3_aa: CASSLAVSSAGELFF; cdr3_nt: TGTGCCAGCAGCTTAGCAGTTAGCAGCGCCGGGGAGCTGTTTTTT
j_call: TRBJ2-1; clone_size: -; v_call: TRBV30; d_call: TRBD2; cdr3_aa: CAWVTSGPYNEQFF; cdr3_nt: TGTGCCTGGGTAACTAGCGGGCCCTACAATGAGCAGTTCTTC
j_call: TRBJ1-2; clone_size: -; v_call: TRBV6-5; d_call: TRBD1; cdr3_aa: CASRDSQGAGYGYTF; cdr3_nt: TGTGCCAGCAGGGACTCTCAGGGGGCGGGCTATGGCTACACCTTC
j_call: TRBJ2-3; clone_size: -; v_call: TRBV28; d_call: TRBD1; cdr3_aa: CASSQEGANVRDTQYF; cdr3_nt: TGTGCCAGCAGCCAAGAGGGGGCTAACGTACGAGATACGCAGTATTTT
j_call: TRBJ1-3; clone_size: -; v_call: TRBV5-8; d_call: -; cdr3_aa: CASSLSGNTIYF; cdr3_nt: TGTGCCAGCAGCCTGAGTGGAAACACCATATATTTT
j_call: TRBJ2-3; clone_size: once; v_call: TRBV6-5; d_call: TRBD1; cdr3_aa: CASSYSQGASTDTQYF; cdr3_nt: TGTGCCAGCAGTTACTCGCAGGGGGCTAGCACAGATACGCAGTATTTT
j_call: TRBJ1-5; clone_size: -; v_call: TRBV4-1; d_call: -; cdr3_aa: CASSQGAGKPQHF; cdr3_nt: TGCGCCAGCAGCCAAGGGGCAGGGAAGCCCCAGCATTTT
j_call: TRBJ2-2; clone_size: once; v_call: TRBV1; d_call: -; cdr3_aa: CTSERSGTNTGELFF; cdr3_nt: TGCACCAGCGAGAGGAGCGGAACGAACACCGGGGAGCTGTTTTTT
j_call: TRBJ2-7; clone_size: -; v_call: TRBV5-4; d_call: TRBD2; cdr3_aa: CASSPGLAGGEDEQYF; cdr3_nt: TGTGCCAGCAGCCCGGGACTAGCGGGGGGTGAAGACGAGCAGTACTTC
j_call: TRBJ2-1; clone_size: -; v_call: TRBV28; d_call: -; cdr3_aa: CASSLRGSSYNEQFF; cdr3_nt: TGTGCCAGCAGTCTACGGGGTAGCTCCTACAATGAGCAGTTCTTC
j_call: TRBJ1-1; clone_size: once; v_call: TRBV7-3; d_call: TRBD1; cdr3_aa: CASSYTEGAGTEAFF; cdr3_nt: TGTGCCAGCAGCTATACGGAGGGGGCGGGCACTGAAGCTTTCTTT
j_call: TRBJ2-7; clone_size: -; v_call: TRBV4-1; d_call: -; cdr3_aa: CASSQDVAVNEQYF; cdr3_nt: TGCGCCAGCAGCCAAGATGTGGCGGTGAACGAGCAGTACTTC
j_call: TRBJ2-1; clone_size: -; v_call: TRBV10-2; d_call: TRBD2; cdr3_aa: CASKPSGRAYEQFF; cdr3_nt: TGCGCCAGCAAGCCTAGCGGGAGGGCCTATGAGCAGTTCTTC
j_call: TRBJ2-1; clone_size: -; v_call: TRBV7-9; d_call: -; cdr3_aa: CAEGYYGESSYNEQFF; cdr3_nt: TGTGCCGAGGGATACTACGGGGAGAGCTCCTACAATGAGCAGTTCTTC
j_call: TRBJ1-4; clone_size: -; v_call: TRBV21-1; d_call: -; cdr3_aa: CASTPGQINEKLFF; cdr3_nt: TGTGCCAGCACCCCGGGACAGATTAATGAAAAACTGTTTTTT
j_call: TRBJ2-7; clone_size: -; v_call: TRBV3-1/TRBV3-2; d_call: -; cdr3_aa: CASSQVEVQRGGQYF; cdr3_nt: TGTGCCAGCAGCCAAGTCGAGGTACAAAGGGGAGGGCAGTACTTC
j_call: TRBJ2-7; clone_size: once; v_call: TRBV10-2; d_call: -; cdr3_aa: CASTSDQLSYEQYF; cdr3_nt: TGCGCCAGCACTAGCGACCAACTATCCTACGAGCAGTACTTC
j_call: TRBJ1-2; clone_size: -; v_call: TRBV6-1; d_call: -; cdr3_aa: CASSEGLGTYGYTF; cdr3_nt: TGTGCCAGCAGTGAAGGTCTAGGAACCTATGGCTACACCTTC
j_call: TRBJ1-1; clone_size: -; v_call: TRBV6-2/TRBV6-3; d_call: -; cdr3_aa: CASSSGALGAFF; cdr3_nt: TGTGCCAGCAGTTCTGGGGCGTTGGGGGCTTTCTTT
j_call: TRBJ1-1; clone_size: -; v_call: TRBV14; d_call: TRBD1; cdr3_aa: CASSQALQGYTEAFF; cdr3_nt: TGTGCCAGCAGCCAAGCTTTACAGGGGTACACTGAAGCTTTCTTT
j_call: TRBJ2-7; clone_size: -; v_call: TRBV10-3; d_call: TRBD1; cdr3_aa: CAINQGATYEQYF; cdr3_nt: TGTGCCATCAACCAGGGGGCCACCTACGAGCAGTACTTC
j_call: TRBJ2-7; clone_size: -; v_call: TRBV13; d_call: -; cdr3_aa: CASSFDSRSYEQYF; cdr3_nt: TGTGCCAGCAGCTTCGACAGCCGCTCCTACGAGCAGTACTTC
j_call: TRBJ2-3; clone_size: -; v_call: TRBV18; d_call: -; cdr3_aa: CASSTIMGPGDTQYF; cdr3_nt: TGTGCCAGCTCAACGATAATGGGGCCGGGAGATACGCAGTATTTT
j_call: TRBJ2-5; clone_size: once; v_call: TRBV2; d_call: -; cdr3_aa: CASRWYGGNSETQYF; cdr3_nt: TGTGCCAGCAGGTGGTACGGAGGAAATTCTGAGACCCAGTACTTC
j_call: TRBJ2-1; clone_size: once; v_call: TRBV2; d_call: TRBD1; cdr3_aa: CASSPGQGARNEQFF; cdr3_nt: TGTGCCAGCAGTCCGGGACAGGGGGCTAGAAATGAGCAGTTCTTC
j_call: TRBJ2-1; clone_size: -; v_call: TRBV10-2; d_call: TRBD2; cdr3_aa: CASSAQFGRAQNNEQFF; cdr3_nt: TGCGCCAGCAGTGCCCAATTCGGGAGGGCCCAAAACAATGAGCAGTTCTTC
j_call: TRBJ2-2; clone_size: -; v_call: TRBV5-1; d_call: -; cdr3_aa: CASSSTRNRVPSNTGELFF; cdr3_nt: TGCGCCAGCAGCTCAACCCGTAACAGGGTTCCCTCGAACACCGGGGAGCTGTTTTTT
j_call: TRBJ1-5; clone_size: -; v_call: TRBV5-6; d_call: -; cdr3_aa: CASSLAQGLATQPQHF; cdr3_nt: TGTGCCAGCAGCTTGGCACAGGGTTTGGCGACTCAGCCCCAGCATTTT
j_call: TRBJ1-2; clone_size: once; v_call: TRBV25-1; d_call: -; cdr3_aa: CASSESVGEGGYTF; cdr3_nt: TGTGCCAGCAGTGAATCCGTGGGGGAGGGAGGCTACACCTTC
j_call: TRBJ2-7; clone_size: -; v_call: TRBV11-3; d_call: TRBD2; cdr3_aa: CASSPYASGTYEQYF; cdr3_nt: TGTGCCAGCAGCCCCTATGCTAGCGGAACCTACGAGCAGTACTTC
j_call: TRBJ2-1; clone_size: -; v_call: TRBV19; d_call: -; cdr3_aa: CASSNRLTGYYNEQFF; cdr3_nt: TGTGCCAGTAGTAACCGACTGACCGGTTACTACAATGAGCAGTTCTTC
j_call: TRBJ2-1; clone_size: -; v_call: TRBV5-1; d_call: -; cdr3_aa: CASSFRRGPSHEQFF; cdr3_nt: TGCGCCAGCAGCTTTAGGCGGGGGCCCAGCCATGAGCAGTTCTTC
j_call: TRBJ2-7; clone_size: -; v_call: TRBV5-1; d_call: TRBD2; cdr3_aa: CASSLLAGGPSSEQYF; cdr3_nt: TGCGCCAGCAGCTTGCTAGCGGGAGGGCCGTCGTCCGAGCAGTACTTC
j_call: TRBJ2-1; clone_size: -; v_call: TRBV5-1; d_call: TRBD2; cdr3_aa: CASTGLAGVSNEQFF; cdr3_nt: TGCGCCAGCACAGGACTAGCGGGAGTAAGCAATGAGCAGTTCTTC
j_call: TRBJ2-1; clone_size: -; v_call: TRBV3-1/TRBV3-2; d_call: TRBD2; cdr3_aa: CASSLAGGSVDEQFF; cdr3_nt: TGTGCCAGCAGCCTAGCGGGAGGGAGTGTGGATGAGCAGTTCTTC
j_call: TRBJ2-3; clone_size: once; v_call: TRBV6-5; d_call: -; cdr3_aa: CASSYSKGDTQYF; cdr3_nt: TGTGCCAGCAGTTACTCGAAGGGGGATACGCAGTATTTT
j_call: TRBJ2-1; clone_size: -; v_call: TRBV5-4; d_call: -; cdr3_aa: CASTRGLGIGNEQFF; cdr3_nt: TGTGCCAGCACCAGGGGTTTAGGGATCGGGAATGAGCAGTTCTTC
j_call: TRBJ1-5; clone_size: -; v_call: TRBV5-5; d_call: TRBD1; cdr3_aa: CASSLTQGAGSNQPQHF; cdr3_nt: TGTGCCAGCAGTCTTACCCAGGGGGCTGGGAGCAATCAGCCCCAGCATTTT